The 21 T cell receptor beta chains below all came from one sample that was sequenced in a study of beta chain features in type 1 diabetes (dated by TCRdb to 2017 to 2018). The method was the immunoSEQ multiplex PCR assay. The entire amount of isolated RNA was reverse transcribed using the High Capacity cDNA Reverse Transcription Kit, so the sequenced TCRB transcripts were expressed ones. Here the immuneACCESS table is served through TCRdb, limited to in-frame sequences with V and J called. Missing clones are a known gap in these copies; in checked studies unresolved V genes cover under half, and the rest lacks a known reason. In all, the sample holds some 150,000 clones, and around 50% of those were seen once. The top ten clonotypes cover approximately 0.4% of the sample. What was sequenced was Tregs from blood. The cell subset or site label on this specimen signifies: regulatory CD4+ T cells. The origin of the receptors is a man younger than 30 in good health.

In its sample, this clone was seen once. The J gene is TRBJ1-6, the V gene TRBV30; D remains unclear. The CDR3 has 13 residues. V was cut by 2 bases and J by 7 bases, with 9 bases left in between. Germline V gene sequence: CDR1 GTSNPN, CDR2 SVGIG (reference sequence). CDR3 in amino acids: CAWSNSGNSPLHF. For the CDR3, the DNA is TGTGCCTGGAGTAACAGCGGGAATTCACCCCTCCACTTT.

J is TRBJ1-1 and V is TRBV29-1; D is possibly TRBD1 (5 bases). The CDR3 is 13 amino acids. The germline CDR1 and CDR2 sequences are SQVTM and ANQGSEA. The V gene lost 1 base and the J gene lost 6 bases, with 12 bases spanning the gap. The CDR3 DNA reads as TGCAGCGTTGAAGGGGGCCTAAGTGCTGAAGCTTTCTTT. Translated, it gives CSVEGGLSAEAFF.

V is TRBV7-2 and J is TRBJ2-1; D possibly corresponds to TRBD2 (6 bases). The CDR3 has 15 residues. The V end was cut by 3 bases, the J end by 6 bases, with 15 bases between. Germline CDR1 and CDR2: SGHTA and FQGNSA. This chain's CDR3 is CASSLPGLRSNEQFF. The CDR3 DNA follows: TGTGCCAGCAGCTTGCCGGGACTCCGCTCCAATGAGCAGTTCTTC.

The chain is built from TRBV30 and TRBJ2-7; 10 bases fit TRBD1. Germline trimming cut 3 bases from V and 4 bases from J; bases unmatched to any gene: 6. The CDR3 is made up of 14 amino acids. CDR1 is GTSNPN and CDR2 is SVGIG in the germline V gene (reference sequence). The CDR3 protein is CAWSSGQGPYEQYF. As DNA, the CDR3 is TGTGCCTGGAGCTCGGGACAGGGGCCTTACGAGCAGTACTTC. Full variable domain (remainder filled in from reference TRBV30 and TRBJ2-7): SQTIHQWPATLVQPVGSPLSLECTVEGTSNPNLYWYRQAAGRGLQLLFYSVGIGQISSEVPQNLSASRPQDRQFILSSKKLLLSDSGFYLCAWSSGQGPYEQYFGPGTRLTVT.

This chain links TRBV6-6 with TRBJ2-7; 11 bases map to TRBD1. This CDR3 is 14 amino acids long. Germline V gene sequence: CDR1 MNHNY, CDR2 SVGAGI (reference sequence). J lost 2 bases, V lost 6 bases, and 3 bases had no gene match. CDR3 sequence (DNA): TGTGCCAGCAGCCGGACAGGGGGCCCCTACGAGCAGTACTTC. Its protein product is CASSRTGGPYEQYF.

The V gene is TRBV18, the J gene TRBJ2-2, with D perhaps TRBD1 (6 bases). V was clipped by 2 bases and J by 7 bases, with 11 bases between them. CDR3 size: 14 residues. Looked up from germline, CDR1 is KGHSH and CDR2 is LQKENI. The CDR3 coding sequence is TGTGCCAGCTCACCAAACAGGGCGATCGGGGAGCTGTTTTTT. The encoded protein is CASSPNRAIGELFF.

For the CDR3, the DNA is TGTGCCAGTAGTATAGGCCGGTACACTGAAGCTTTCTTT. This encodes CASSIGRYTEAFF. J is TRBJ1-1 and V is TRBV19; the D is unclear. The V and J ends lost 1 base and 3 bases respectively, with 6 bases between them. Germline lookup yields CDR1 LNHDA and CDR2 SQIVND (reference sequence). The CDR3 runs to 13 residues.

Worth noting for this clone: Other DNA sequences within the sample encode an identical CDR3. The CDR3 here is CASSLETGLGDYGYTF. Written as DNA, the CDR3 is TGCGCCAGCAGCTTGGAGACAGGGCTAGGGGACTATGGCTACACCTTC. V is TRBV5-1 and J is TRBJ1-2; 7 bases are shared with TRBD1. Germline V CDR1 and CDR2: SGHRS, YFSETQ. CDR3 size: 16 residues. V was pared by 0 bases and J by 3 bases, with 8 bases of the junction left unmatched.

This clone was seen only a few times. The chain couples TRBV10-3 to TRBJ1-1; D remains ambiguous. The CDR3 runs to 13 residues. Germline V lookup: CDR1 ENHRY, CDR2 SYGVKD. V lost 3 bases to trimming and J lost 3 bases, with 8 bases between them. The CDR3 sequence is CAISDSGYTEAFF. Written as DNA, the CDR3 is TGTGCCATCAGTGATTCGGGGTACACTGAAGCTTTCTTT.

V usage is TRBV6-1 and J usage is TRBJ2-5; perhaps TRBD2 as D (6 bases). Germline V gene sequence: CDR1 MNHNS, CDR2 SASEGT. V lost 10 bases to trimming and J lost 7 bases, with 13 bases between them. The CDR3 contains 11 residues. CDR3 in DNA: TGTGCCATCATAGCGGCAGTGACCCAGTACTTC. Translating gives CAIIAAVTQYF.

The chain employs TRBV7-2 and TRBJ2-2; perhaps TRBD2 as D (6 bases). The germline V gene has CDR1 SGHTA and CDR2 FQGNSA. With 5 bases removed from V and 13 bases from J, the gap between germline ends came to 17 bases. The length of the CDR3 is 13 residues. CDR3 nucleotide sequence: TGTGCCAGCAGCCCTGGCCCGCTAGCGTGGCTGTTTTTT. It is translated as CASSPGPLAWLFF.

To note about this clone: This CDR3 is also generated by other DNA sequences in the sample. As DNA, the CDR3 is TGTGCCAGCAGCAGTCAGGGAACCGGGGAGCTGTTTTTT. Translation gives CASSSQGTGELFF. V and J are TRBV11-2 and TRBJ2-2, with a possible D match to TRBD1 (5 bases). This CDR3 is 13 amino acids long. Germline CDR1 is SGHAT and CDR2 is FQNNGV. V lost 5 bases, J lost 5 bases, and 9 bases lay in between.

This sequence joins TRBV7-9 and TRBJ2-1; the D is unclear. Looked up from germline, CDR1 is SEHNR and CDR2 is FQNEAQ (reference sequence). V dropped 3 bases and J dropped 3 bases, with 12 bases sitting between them. The CDR3 runs to 15 residues. The CDR3 protein is CASSFRGTVYNEQFF. CDR3 sequence (DNA): TGTGCCAGCAGCTTCCGAGGTACCGTCTACAATGAGCAGTTCTTC.

This clone has more than one count but fewer than ten. The chain combines TRBV18 with TRBJ2-3; D is possibly TRBD1 (6 bases). CDR3 length: 15 residues. V gave up 7 bases and J gave up 0 bases, with 14 bases separating them. Germline V gives CDR1 KGHSH, CDR2 LQKENI. The CDR3 reads CASYGVGASTDTQYF. The CDR3 DNA sequence: TGTGCCAGCTATGGAGTGGGGGCAAGCACAGATACGCAGTATTTT.

The genes are TRBV14 and TRBJ2-7; 8 nucleotides align to TRBD2. This CDR3 has 15 residues. In germline, CDR1 is SGHDN, CDR2 FVKESK. V shed 4 bases, J shed 0 bases, and the junction held 5 bases outside the gene matches. CDR3 residues: CASSPRLASSYEQYF. The CDR3 DNA sequence: TGTGCCAGCAGCCCACGACTAGCGAGCTCCTACGAGCAGTACTTC.

This chain joins TRBV19 and TRBJ2-3; D remains unclear. The germline V gene encodes CDR1 LNHDA and CDR2 SQIVND (reference sequence). This CDR3 is built from 14 residues. V was trimmed by 10 bases and J by 0 bases, leaving 14 bases between them. CDR3 DNA: TGTGCCACCTCAGTGGGCCCCAGCACAGATACGCAGTATTTT. Its protein is CATSVGPSTDTQYF.

This clone occurred many times. This chain uses TRBV7-9 with TRBJ2-7; the D gene is possibly TRBD2 (5 bases). The germline gives CDR1 SEHNR, CDR2 FQNEAQ (reference sequence). The CDR3 length is 13 residues. V gave up 5 bases and J gave up 6 bases, with 14 bases separating them. CDR3 protein: CASSPPLAGEQYF. As DNA, the CDR3 is TGTGCCAGCAGCCCACCGCTAGCTGGCGAGCAGTACTTC.

This clone showed up just a few times. CDR3 amino acids: CSVFSSSYSYNEQFF. The CDR3 DNA reads as TGCAGCGTTTTCTCTTCGAGTTACTCCTACAATGAGCAGTTCTTC. The chain has TRBV29-1 and TRBJ2-1; no definite D call. The CDR3 length is 15 residues. V gave up 5 bases and J gave up 0 bases, with 14 bases separating them. The germline V gene encodes CDR1 SQVTM and CDR2 ANQGSEA.

This clone was counted between two and nine times. The chain uses TRBV19 and TRBJ2-2, with a possible D match to TRBD1 (6 bases). Germline-derived CDR1 and CDR2 are LNHDA and SQIVND (reference sequence). Trimming left V 3 bases short and J 7 bases short, with 12 bases between. The length of the CDR3 is 14 residues. CDR3 sequence: CASSIFRGVGELFF. The CDR3 region has the DNA TGTGCCAGTAGTATCTTCAGGGGAGTCGGGGAGCTGTTTTTT. Based on the CDR3 plus reference TRBV19 and TRBJ2-2, the full variable domain is DGGITQSPKYLFRKEGQNVTLSCEQNLNHDAMYWYRQDPGQGLRLIYYSQIVNDFQKGDIAEGYSVSREKKESFPLTVTSAQKNPTAFYLCASSIFRGVGELFFGEGSRLTVL.

V gene TRBV28 combines with J gene TRBJ1-6; a possible D gene is TRBD1 (5 bases). There are 13 residues in the CDR3. Trimming removed 11 bases from V and 4 bases from J, with 12 bases in between. From germline, CDR1 is MDHEN and CDR2 SYDVKM. CDR3 in amino acids: CAGGDVYNSPLHF. As DNA, the CDR3 is TGTGCCGGGGGGGACGTATATAATTCACCCCTCCACTTT.

The chain uses TRBV18 and TRBJ2-2; 10 bases align to TRBD2. CDR3 length: 16 amino acids. CDR1 is KGHSH and CDR2 is LQKENI in the germline V gene. V shed 3 bases and J 1 base; nucleotides not matched to a gene: 2. The CDR3 protein is CASSPRTSGNTGELFF. The CDR3 coding sequence is TGTGCCAGCTCACCGAGGACTAGCGGGAACACCGGGGAGCTGTTTTTT. Full variable domain (outside the CDR3, taken from reference TRBV18 and TRBJ2-2): NAGVMQNPRHLVRRRGQEARLRCSPMKGHSHVYWYRQLPEEGLKFMVYLQKENIIDESGMPKERFSAEFPKEGPSILRIQQVVRGDSAAYFCASSPRTSGNTGELFFGEGSRLTVL.